What follows are 5 T cell receptor beta chains derived from one specimen sequenced in a study of T-cell reconstitution after alpha-beta-depleted transplantation in children. The authors prepared the TCRbeta library with unique molecular identifiers. TCRdb ran MiXCR on the PCR reads and lists one entry per CDR3 protein. The sample lists approximately 300,000 distinct CDR3 sequences, more than 9% occurring once. Sequences were derived from peripheral blood, sampled 180 days after TCRalphabeta/CD19-depleted stem cell transplant. Every receptor here comes from a male patient aged 2 to 9 who had a stem cell transplant for chronic granulomatous disease, so the T cells may come from the graft donor.

The V and J genes are TRBV14 and TRBJ1-1; D unclear. The CDR3 runs 13 residues. Germline V gene data show CDR1 as SGHDN and CDR2 as FVKESK. Trimming cost V 2 bases and J 6 bases, with 10 bases left between them. This chain's CDR3 is CASSQTSWAEAFF. CDR3 in DNA: TGTGCCAGCAGCCAAACAAGTTGGGCTGAAGCTTTCTTT.

This clonotype was observed at least ten times. CDR3 sequence reads: CSVAAGLETQYF. The CDR3 coding sequence is TGCAGCGTTGCAGCGGGACTAGAGACCCAGTACTTC. The rearrangement uses TRBV29-1 and TRBJ2-5; 7 bases map to TRBD2. V dropped 4 bases and J dropped 4; count of bases not matched to a gene: 3. The length of the CDR3 is 12 residues. Per the germline V gene, CDR1 is SQVTM and CDR2 is ANQGSEA.

This clonotype has at least ten counts. The chain carries TRBV29-1 and TRBJ1-2, with D possibly being TRBD1 (6 bases). Germline lookup yields CDR1 SQVTM and CDR2 ANQGSEA. This CDR3 has 13 amino acids. V shed 6 bases and J shed 4 bases, with 15 bases lying between them. The CDR3 DNA follows: TGCAGCGTCGTTACCAGGGGTTCCTATGGCTACACCTTC. Translation gives CSVVTRGSYGYTF.

This clonotype was counted many times. The chain recombines TRBV15 with TRBJ1-5; D gene ambiguous. V gave up 5 bases and J gave up 0 bases, with 14 bases separating them. Per germline, CDR1 LNHNV and CDR2 YYDKDF (reference sequence). There are 16 residues in the CDR3. The CDR3 is CATSARGPFSNQPQHF. CDR3 nucleotides: TGTGCCACCAGCGCCAGAGGTCCATTTAGCAATCAGCCCCAGCATTTT.

This clonotype has ten or more counts. This chain joins TRBV6-5 and TRBJ2-3; 7 bases fit TRBD1. The length of the CDR3 is 16 residues. V lost 0 bases, J lost 6 bases, and 9 bases stayed unmatched. Germline-derived CDR1 and CDR2 are MNHEY and SVGAGI. DNA for the CDR3: TGTGCCAGCAGTTACTCGATTAAGGGGGCCTCGGATACGCAGTATTTT. Translating it yields CASSYSIKGASDTQYF.